Following are 3 T cell receptor beta chains from one sample sequenced in a study of T cells in women clearing cervical HPV infection. Assay: immunoSEQ multiplex PCR; the TCRdb copy retains only in-frame clones and omits some. This repertoire includes approximately 44,000 clones. Sequenced material: blood buffy coat. The receptors shown here come from a woman between 18 and 70 years old with a cervical HPV16 infection that either progressed to CIN3+ or cleared (not recorded which).

Worth noting for this clone: Read data end 3 residues before the CDR3 end; the end is taken from the germline J gene. V usage is TRBV11-2 and J usage is TRBJ2-7, with D hard to call. The CDR3 runs 11 residues. Trimming shortened V by 5 bases and J by 4 bases, and 6 bases separated the two germline ends. Germline assignment: CDR1 SGHAT and CDR2 FQNNGV. CDR3 bases read: TGTGCCAGCAGCGCGCTATACGAG. It specifies CASSALYE. The complete CDR3 sequence is CASSALYEQYF.

In the case of this clone: The CDR3 extends 3 residues past the end of the read, so its final part is completed from the germline J gene. The rearrangement links TRBV18 to TRBJ1-2; perhaps TRBD1 as D (6 bases). Germline CDR1 is KGHSH and CDR2 is LQKENI. V was clipped by 6 bases and J by 4 bases, with 18 bases between them. CDR3 length equals 15 residues. The CDR3 loop reads CASSPGASDLYGYTF. CDR3 DNA, as far as it was read: TGTGCCAGCTCCCCAGGGGCCTCTGACCTCTATGGC.

In regard to this clone: The read gets to within 3 residues of the CDR3 end, and the germline J gene fills in the rest. The gene calls are TRBV2 and TRBJ1-2; 7 bases line up with TRBD1. There are 17 residues in the CDR3. Germline-derived CDR1 and CDR2 are SNHLY and FYNNEI. The sequenced CDR3 bases are TGTGCCAGCAGTGAATTTAATGTCGACGCTTACAGGGGAGGC. This encodes CASSEFNVDAYRGG. The whole CDR3 sequence reads CASSEFNVDAYRGGYTF.